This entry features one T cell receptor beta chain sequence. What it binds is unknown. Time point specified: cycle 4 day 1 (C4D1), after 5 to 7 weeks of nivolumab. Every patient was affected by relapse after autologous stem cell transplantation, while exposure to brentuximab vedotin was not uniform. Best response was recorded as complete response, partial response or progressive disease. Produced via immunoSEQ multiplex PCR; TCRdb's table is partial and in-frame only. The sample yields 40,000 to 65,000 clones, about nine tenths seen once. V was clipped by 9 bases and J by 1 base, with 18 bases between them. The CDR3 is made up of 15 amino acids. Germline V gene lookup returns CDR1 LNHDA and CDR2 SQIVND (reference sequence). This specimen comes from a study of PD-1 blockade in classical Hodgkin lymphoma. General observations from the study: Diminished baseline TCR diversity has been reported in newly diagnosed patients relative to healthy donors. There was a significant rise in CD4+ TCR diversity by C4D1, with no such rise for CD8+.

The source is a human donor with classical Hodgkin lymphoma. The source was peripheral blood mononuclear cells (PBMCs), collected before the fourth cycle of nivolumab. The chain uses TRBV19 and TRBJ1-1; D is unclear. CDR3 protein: CASLPPGRGNTEAFF. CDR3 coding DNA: TGTGCCAGCCTACCTCCAGGCAGAGGGAACACTGAAGCTTTCTTT.